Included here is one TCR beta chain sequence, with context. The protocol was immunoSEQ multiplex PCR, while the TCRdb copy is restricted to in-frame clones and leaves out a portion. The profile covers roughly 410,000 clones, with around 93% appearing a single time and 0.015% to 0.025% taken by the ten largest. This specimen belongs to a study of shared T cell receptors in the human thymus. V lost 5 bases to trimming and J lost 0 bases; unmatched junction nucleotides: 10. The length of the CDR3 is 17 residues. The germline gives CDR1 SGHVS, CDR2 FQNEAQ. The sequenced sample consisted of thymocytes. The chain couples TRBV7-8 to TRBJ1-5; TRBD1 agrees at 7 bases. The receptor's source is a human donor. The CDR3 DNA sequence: TGTGCCAGCAGCCTCTCGACAGGGTACTATAGCAATCAGCCCCAGCATTTT. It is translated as CASSLSTGYYSNQPQHF.